These 13 T cell receptor beta chains were sequenced from one sample in a study of blood T cell repertoires in COVID-19 (dated by TCRdb to the early 2020s). Libraries were prepared through the immunoSEQ multiplex PCR assay. In TCRdb, the immuneACCESS table is reduced to in-frame sequences with V and J assigned. These tables do not hold every clone; where another copy was compared, an unresolved V gene accounts for under half, and the others remain unexplained. The sample profile shows roughly 360,000 clones; more than 75% of them were found once. The top ten clonotypes cover about 1.2% of the sample. The sample comprised peripheral blood. The receptors were gathered from a human donor with acute or convalescent COVID-19. The donor label of this sample is uncertain.

The genes are TRBV4-1 and TRBJ2-7; D ambiguous. V lost 1 base and J 0 bases, leaving 10 bases between the germline ends. The V gene's germline CDR1 is MGHRA and CDR2 YSYEKL. The CDR3 loop spans 15 amino acids. CDR3: CASSQGLVSSYEQYF. CDR3 DNA sequence: TGCGCCAGCAGCCAAGGGCTCGTTTCCTCCTACGAGCAGTACTTC.

The chain carries TRBV30 and TRBJ1-2; no definite D call. V was cut by 2 bases and J by 5 bases, with 9 bases left in between. The CDR3 length is 12 residues. Per germline, CDR1 GTSNPN and CDR2 SVGIG (reference sequence). The CDR3 here is CAWSFTGYGYTF. The CDR3 region has the DNA TGTGCCTGGAGTTTCACGGGGTATGGCTACACCTTC.

The gene calls are TRBV6-5 and TRBJ2-1; TRBD2 agrees at 11 bases. This CDR3 is built from 14 residues. Germline lookup yields CDR1 MNHEY and CDR2 SVGAGI. With V trimmed by 4 bases and J by 4 bases, 0 bases remained unmatched. The CDR3 DNA is TGTGCCAGCAGTTCTAGCGGGGGGTACAATGAGCAGTTCTTC. This sequence encodes CASSSSGGYNEQFF.

The chain combines TRBV12-3 or TRBV12-4 with TRBJ1-5; maybe TRBD1 (6 bases). V shed 6 bases and J shed 6 bases, with 12 bases lying between them. The CDR3 loop spans 13 amino acids. The CDR3 sequence is CASSEGGFQPQHF. In DNA form, the CDR3 reads TGTGCCAGCAGCGAAGGGGGATTTCAGCCCCAGCATTTT.

The chain is built from TRBV18 and TRBJ2-5; D possibly corresponds to TRBD1 (6 bases). Trimming cost V 3 bases and J 2 bases, with 13 bases left between them. This CDR3 is 15 amino acids long. Germline V gene data show CDR1 as KGHSH and CDR2 as LQKENI. CDR3 bases: TGTGCCAGCTCACCGTCACAGGGTTATCAAGAGACCCAGTACTTC. Its protein product is CASSPSQGYQETQYF.

The V and J genes are TRBV19 and TRBJ2-7; D unclear. Trimming removed 4 bases from V and 1 base from J, with 8 bases in between. CDR3 length: 13 amino acids. Germline V lookup: CDR1 LNHDA, CDR2 SQIVND (reference sequence). CDR3 in amino acids: CASSTNPSYEQYF. CDR3 sequence (DNA): TGTGCCAGTAGTACTAACCCTTCCTACGAGCAGTACTTC.

This chain connects TRBV3-1 (or the pseudogene TRBV3-2) to TRBJ2-1, with 7 bases matching TRBD2. V shed 1 base, J shed 0 bases, and the junction held 6 bases outside the gene matches. The germline V gene encodes CDR1 LGHDT and CDR2 YNNKEL (reference sequence). CDR3 size: 17 residues. The CDR3 DNA reads as TGTGCCAGCAGCCAAGGGGGGGGGTACGCCTCCTACAATGAGCAGTTCTTC. Amino acids: CASSQGGGYASYNEQFF.

This clone was seen once. The rearrangement joins TRBV24-1 to TRBJ2-2; D possibly corresponds to TRBD2 (5 bases). This CDR3 contains 17 residues. CDR1 and CDR2 from the germline V gene are KGHDR and SFDVKD. The V end lost 6 bases, the J end lost 3 bases, and 19 bases lay between the germline ends. The CDR3 reads CATSLGSAAGDTGELFF. The CDR3 bases are TGTGCCACCAGTTTAGGTTCCGCGGCCGGGGACACCGGGGAGCTGTTTTTT.

The chain has TRBV28 and TRBJ2-3; 7 positions agree with TRBD1. This CDR3 contains 16 residues. Germline lookup yields CDR1 MDHEN and CDR2 SYDVKM. J was trimmed by 5 bases and V by 4 bases; bases with no gene match: 12. In DNA, the CDR3 is TGTGCCAGCAGTTACACTATAGGGGGCCAGGGAGATACGCAGTATTTT. It is translated as CASSYTIGGQGDTQYF.

This clone was counted a few times. The chain is built from TRBV19 and TRBJ2-1, with 12 bases fitting TRBD1. CDR1 LNHDA and CDR2 SQIVND come from the germline V gene (reference sequence). The V gene end was trimmed by 4 bases and the J gene end by 4 bases; junction bases not matched to a gene: 8. The length of the CDR3 is 17 residues. The CDR3 sequence: CASSKFPGQGAYNEQFF. As DNA, the CDR3 is TGTGCCAGTAGTAAATTCCCGGGACAGGGGGCATACAATGAGCAGTTCTTC.

The rearrangement links TRBV9 to TRBJ2-1; 10 bases align to TRBD2. The CDR3 totals 15 residues. With 3 bases clipped from V and 7 bases from J, the junction kept 7 bases outside the gene matches. The germline V gene encodes CDR1 SGDLS and CDR2 YYNGEE. The CDR3 DNA is TGTGCCAGCAGCGAAGCGGGACTAGCGACGAATGAGCAGTTCTTC. This sequence encodes CASSEAGLATNEQFF.

This chain links TRBV11-2 with TRBJ2-1, with D possibly TRBD2 on 5 matching bases. The V and J ends lost 0 bases and 10 bases respectively, with 19 bases between them. In germline, CDR1 is SGHAT, CDR2 FQNNGV. The CDR3 totals 16 residues. The CDR3 sequence: CASSLDVSGSRREQFF. CDR3 nucleotides: TGTGCCAGCAGCTTAGATGTATCCGGGTCACGGAGGGAGCAGTTCTTC.

The chain recombines TRBV20-1 with TRBJ2-3, with a weak D call TRBD2 (5 bases). The CDR3 loop spans 14 amino acids. Germline CDR1 reads DFQATT; CDR2 reads SNEGSKA (reference sequence). With 3 bases removed from V and 0 bases from J, the gap between germline ends came to 10 bases. The CDR3 DNA reads as TGCAGTGCTAGTTTCCTAGCCAGCACAGATACGCAGTATTTT. It codes for CSASFLASTDTQYF.